This T cell receptor beta chain was recovered during a study of cytomegalovirus exposure and HLA in healthy donors. Sequencing used immunoSEQ multiplex PCR; TCRdb keeps in-frame clones, though not all of them. The table includes about 120,000 clones, 88% detected once. From germline, CDR1 is SGDLS and CDR2 YYNGEE. The CDR3 is 16 residues long. J was trimmed by 5 bases and V by 0 bases; bases with no gene match: 8. This chain uses TRBV9 with TRBJ2-3, with 8 bases lining up with TRBD2. This sequence originates from a woman between 18 and 29 years old in good health and CMV-seropositive. Material for sequencing was PBMCs. CDR3 residues: CASSVEGSGRQDTQYF. The CDR3 DNA reads as TGTGCCAGCAGCGTAGAGGGAAGCGGGAGACAAGATACGCAGTATTTT.